This TCR beta chain is from a study of blood T cell repertoires in COVID-19. Across the whole study: The United States, Italy and Spain provided the acute and convalescent COVID-19 samples. T cells, B-cell-depleted T cells, or PBMCs provided the cDNA or gDNA that served as material.

CDR3 length: 13 amino acids. From germline, CDR1 is LNHDA and CDR2 SQIVND (reference sequence). The V gene lost 3 bases and the J gene lost 6 bases, with 8 bases spanning the gap. In the authors' workflow: How many nucleated cells were present was estimated from reference gene primer amplification. Sequencing was performed with immunoSEQ multiplex PCR; in TCRdb, only in-frame clones are kept and a portion is missing. The V and J calls and the clone size are those of that table, but D and trimming were determined from the DNA. The table shows over 200,000 clones, with approximately 82% occurring only once. The count of this clone is one.

The sequence was collected from a man aged 40-49 years with active or convalescent COVID-19. The chain carries TRBV19 and TRBJ1-4, with D unresolved. Sequencing used peripheral blood. CDR3 bases: TGTGCCAGTAGTATCGACATAGATGAAAAACTGTTTTTT. Translating it yields CASSIDIDEKLFF.